One and the same sample provided the 30 T cell receptor beta chains below, sequenced in a study of shared clonotypes between healthy human individuals. The data were produced by immunoSEQ multiplex PCR, yet TCRdb's version contains in-frame clones alone and is incomplete. The sample carries millions of clones, 85% to 95% recorded once. The material sequenced was naive CD4+ T cells from PBMCs. Subset noted: CD45RA+ positively selected. These receptors all come from a man aged 18 to 30 in good health. Some clones in this sample may be carry-over from other donors' samples.

The CDR3 region is CASSPLALLLAGSNRSYNEQFF. The CDR3 DNA reads as TGTGCCAGCAGCCCTTTAGCCCTCCTTCTAGCGGGGTCGAATCGCTCCTACAATGAGCAGTTCTTC. The chain recombines TRBV27 with TRBJ2-1, with 9 bases matching TRBD2. The CDR3 runs 22 residues. In germline, CDR1 is MNHEY, CDR2 SMNVEV (reference sequence). Germline trimming cut 6 bases from V and 0 bases from J; bases unmatched to any gene: 24.

The V gene is TRBV6-6, the J gene TRBJ1-3; D is unresolved. Germline V gene data show CDR1 as MNHNY and CDR2 as SVGAGI (reference sequence). Trimming removed 6 bases from V and 2 bases from J, with 11 bases in between. The CDR3 consists of 14 residues. As DNA, the CDR3 is TGTGCCAGCAGCCAACGTTCGACTGGAAACACCATATATTTT. This translates into CASSQRSTGNTIYF.

The chain has TRBV28 and TRBJ1-2, with 7 bases aligning to TRBD1. V dropped 9 bases and J dropped 7; count of bases not matched to a gene: 11. The germline gives CDR1 MDHEN, CDR2 SYDVKM. The CDR3 is 13 amino acids. The CDR3 loop reads CASSREDRAGYTF. DNA of the CDR3: TGTGCCAGTTCTAGAGAAGACAGGGCTGGCTACACCTTC.

This clone occurred once. The chain employs TRBV4-2 and TRBJ2-2, with D hard to call. Trimming stripped 0 bases from V and 6 bases from J, with 11 bases between. The germline V gene has CDR1 LGHNA and CDR2 YNFKEQ. CDR3 length equals 15 residues. The CDR3 is CASSQDLLGAGELFF. The CDR3 bases are TGTGCCAGCAGCCAAGATCTTCTTGGGGCCGGGGAGCTGTTTTTT.

The rearrangement uses TRBV18 and TRBJ1-1, with 7 positions matching TRBD1. Germline CDR1 is KGHSH and CDR2 is LQKENI. The trim removed 3 bases at V and 3 bases at J, leaving 7 bases unmatched. There are 15 residues in the CDR3. The CDR3 loop is CASSPWGGTDTEAFF. The DNA for the CDR3 is TGTGCCAGCTCACCTTGGGGGGGGACAGACACTGAAGCTTTCTTT.

V and J are TRBV18 and TRBJ1-1, with D uncertain. The CDR3 runs to 14 residues. CDR1 is KGHSH and CDR2 is LQKENI in the germline V gene. The V gene lost 3 bases and the J gene lost 4 bases, with 12 bases spanning the gap. CDR3 nucleotide sequence: TGTGCCAGCTCACCGATAAGTAAGGGCACTGAAGCTTTCTTT. Translation gives CASSPISKGTEAFF.

The J gene is TRBJ2-7, the V gene TRBV25-1; 8 bases are a match to TRBD1. Germline values: CDR1 MGHDK, CDR2 SYGVNS. The CDR3 sequence is 15 residues long. V was pared by 2 bases and J by 3 bases, with 6 bases of the junction left unmatched. The CDR3 spells CASSETGTGHYEQYF. The DNA of the CDR3 is TGTGCCAGCAGTGAAACCGGGACAGGACACTACGAGCAGTACTTC.

The chain is built from TRBV19 and TRBJ2-1; unclear D gene. The CDR3 sequence is 14 residues long. V lost 4 bases and J 0 bases, leaving 7 bases between the germline ends. Germline lookup yields CDR1 LNHDA and CDR2 SQIVND (reference sequence). CDR3 amino acids: CASSTPYSYNEQFF. CDR3 coding DNA: TGTGCCAGTAGTACTCCCTACTCCTACAATGAGCAGTTCTTC.

This sequence joins TRBV29-1 and TRBJ1-2; D perhaps matches TRBD1 (5 bases). This CDR3 region has 12 residues. Trimming removed 2 bases from V and 8 bases from J, with 12 bases in between. Germline V gene lookup returns CDR1 SQVTM and CDR2 ANQGSEA. The CDR3 nucleotides are TGCAGCGTTGAACTTGGGGGGGACGGCTACACCTTC. It is translated as CSVELGGDGYTF.

This clone has a handful of counts. The genes are TRBV28 and TRBJ1-5; D is possibly TRBD1 (5 bases). This CDR3 region has 14 residues. The V gene lost 6 bases and the J gene lost 0 bases, with 9 bases spanning the gap. Germline-derived CDR1 and CDR2 are MDHEN and SYDVKM. The CDR3 coding sequence is TGTGCCAGCAGCCGTGACAGTAGCAATCAGCCCCAGCATTTT. Translating gives CASSRDSSNQPQHF. The variable domain in full, with the rest retrieved from reference TRBV28 and TRBJ1-5, is DVKVTQSSRYLVKRTGEKVFLECVQDMDHENMFWYRQDPGLGLRLIYFSYDVKMKEKGDIPEGYSVSREKKERFSLILESASTNQTSMYLCASSRDSSNQPQHFGDGTRLSIL.

This chain connects TRBV5-1 to TRBJ1-6; 7 bases align to TRBD1. The V segment lost 4 bases and the J segment 10 bases; nucleotides outside the gene matches: 8. Per germline, CDR1 SGHRS and CDR2 YFSETQ. CDR3 length: 14 amino acids. The CDR3 spells CASSGTGVESPLHF. The CDR3 region has the DNA TGCGCCAGCAGCGGCACAGGGGTGGAATCACCCCTCCACTTT. Full variable domain (rest looked up from reference TRBV5-1 and TRBJ1-6): KAGVTQTPRYLIKTRGQQVTLSCSPISGHRSVSWYQQTPGQGLQFLFEYFSETQRNKGNFPGRFSGRQFSNSRSEMNVSTLELGDSALYLCASSGTGVESPLHFGNGTRLTVT.

This chain connects TRBV15 to TRBJ2-1, with 12 positions matching TRBD2. After removal of 5 bases from V and 10 bases from J, the junction contained 15 bases not matched to a gene. CDR3 length: 17 residues. CDR1 is LNHNV, CDR2 YYDKDF, per germline (reference sequence). The CDR3 protein is CATSRRERLAGVREQFF. CDR3 coding DNA: TGTGCCACCAGCCGCCGTGAGAGACTAGCGGGAGTACGGGAGCAGTTCTTC.

The chain is built from TRBV5-4 and TRBJ1-2; TRBD1 is a possible D gene (6 bases). Deletions cut 5 bases from V and 4 bases from J, with 21 bases between. The CDR3 is 16 amino acids. Germline-derived CDR1 and CDR2 are SGHNT and YYREEE (reference sequence). The DNA of the CDR3 is TGTGCCAGCAGTCGAACCGGGACACCGGCGGGCTATGGCTACACCTTC. This translates into CASSRTGTPAGYGYTF. The full variable domain, its missing parts supplied by reference TRBV5-4 and TRBJ1-2, is ETGVTQSPTHLIKTRGQQVTLRCSSQSGHNTVSWYQQALGQGPQFIFQYYREEENGRGNFPPRFSGLQFPNYSSELNVNALELDDSALYLCASSRTGTPAGYGYTFGSGTRLTVV.

There are a few counts of this clone. V usage is TRBV10-1 and J usage is TRBJ2-7; TRBD1 aligns across 10 bases. CDR1 is WNHNN, CDR2 SYGVQD, per germline (reference sequence). The CDR3 totals 15 residues. J gave up 4 bases and V 6 bases, and 9 bases lay outside the gene matches. CDR3 protein: CASREMGTGAYEQYF. The CDR3 DNA sequence: TGCGCCAGCAGAGAAATGGGGACAGGGGCGTACGAGCAGTACTTC.

Of note for this clone: This sample also contains other DNA sequences that code for the same CDR3. This sequence joins TRBV19 and TRBJ1-1; the D is unclear. Germline V gives CDR1 LNHDA, CDR2 SQIVND (reference sequence). Trimming stripped 5 bases from V and 1 base from J, with 8 bases between. The CDR3 contains 13 residues. CDR3 in amino acids: CASSWAGNTEAFF. Written as DNA, the CDR3 is TGTGCCAGTAGTTGGGCGGGGAACACTGAAGCTTTCTTT.

V gene TRBV11-2 combines with J gene TRBJ2-6; the D gene could be TRBD1 or TRBD2 (5 bases each). V was pared by 4 bases and J by 4 bases, with 14 bases between. Germline lookup yields CDR1 SGHAT and CDR2 FQNNGV. CDR3 length: 16 residues. The CDR3 sequence is CASSSGWGSGANVLTF. CDR3 DNA: TGTGCCAGCAGCTCGGGTTGGGGGTCCGGGGCCAACGTCCTGACTTTC.

The CDR3 loop reads CASSETSGRARREQYF. CDR3 in DNA: TGCGCCAGCAGCGAAACTAGCGGGAGGGCCCGTAGGGAGCAGTACTTC. The chain recombines TRBV5-1 with TRBJ2-7; 13 nucleotides match TRBD2. Looked up from germline, CDR1 is SGHRS and CDR2 is YFSETQ. The CDR3 is 16 residues long. Trimming cost V 4 bases and J 7 bases; bases outside gene matches: 11.

On this clone: An end of the junction differs from the germline gene, which may be a read error. V is TRBV20-1 and J is TRBJ1-4, with D possibly TRBD1 on 5 matching bases. There are 10 residues in the CDR3. Germline V gene sequence: CDR1 DFQATT, CDR2 SNEGSKA (reference sequence). CDR3 nucleotide sequence: TGCAGTGCTACACGGGACGGACTTTTTTTC. Amino acids: CSATRDGLFF.

The chain carries TRBV12-5 and TRBJ2-1; 10 bases match TRBD1. The CDR3 has 17 amino acids. J gave up 3 bases and V 1 base, and 6 bases lay outside the gene matches. Germline CDR1 LGHNT, CDR2 FRNRAP. CDR3 in DNA: TGTGCTAGTGGTTTGGCCCTGACAGGGGGCGACTACAATGAGCAGTTCTTC. Translation gives CASGLALTGGDYNEQFF.

The rearrangement links TRBV5-8 to TRBJ1-2; D unresolved. Germline CDR1 is SGHTS and CDR2 is YDEGEE. CDR3 length: 11 residues. Trimming took 0 bases from V and 3 from J, leaving 0 bases between them. The CDR3 reads CASSLDYGYTF. In nucleotides, the CDR3 is TGTGCCAGCAGCTTGGACTATGGCTACACCTTC.

This clone was found once. The rearrangement joins TRBV7-9 to TRBJ2-7, with 10 positions matching TRBD1. The CDR3 contains 15 residues. V dropped 5 bases and J dropped 3; count of bases not matched to a gene: 7. Germline CDR1 and CDR2: SEHNR and FQNEAQ (reference sequence). This chain's CDR3 is CASSTRTGGRYEQYF. In DNA, the CDR3 is TGTGCCAGCAGCACACGGACAGGGGGGCGCTACGAGCAGTACTTC.

A note on this clone: Other DNA sequences within the sample encode an identical CDR3. The chain uses TRBV5-6 and TRBJ1-2, with TRBD1 identical over 9 bases. CDR1 and CDR2 from the germline V gene are SGHDT and YYEEEE. The CDR3 totals 14 residues. V shed 2 bases and J 4 bases; nucleotides not matched to a gene: 3. CDR3 sequence (DNA): TGTGCCAGCAGCTTAAGGGACAGGGTCTATGGCTACACCTTC. The encoded protein is CASSLRDRVYGYTF. Looking up the rest from reference TRBV5-6 and TRBJ1-2 gives the full variable domain: DAGVTQSPTHLIKTRGQQVTLRCSPKSGHDTVSWYQQALGQGPQFIFQYYEEEERQRGNFPDRFSGHQFPNYSSELNVNALLLGDSALYLCASSLRDRVYGYTFGSGTRLTVV.

The gene calls are TRBV6-5 and TRBJ2-2; D is ambiguous. Trimming took 4 bases from V and 5 from J, leaving 14 bases between them. CDR3 length equals 15 residues. Germline CDR1 reads MNHEY; CDR2 reads SVGAGI. CDR3 DNA sequence: TGTGCCAGCAGTTTAGGCCTCGTAGGGACCGGGGAGCTGTTTTTT. It encodes CASSLGLVGTGELFF.

The V call is TRBV7-9, the J call TRBJ2-7; 8 bases are shared with TRBD2. J lost 4 bases, V lost 5 bases, and 7 bases had no gene match. This CDR3 region has 14 residues. CDR1 is SEHNR, CDR2 FQNEAQ, per germline (reference sequence). Written as DNA, the CDR3 is TGTGCCAGCAGCCCGGGGGGGCGTGGGTACGAGCAGTACTTC. It specifies CASSPGGRGYEQYF.

This clone has more than one count but fewer than ten. The chain carries TRBV2 and TRBJ1-1, with D unclear. Germline V CDR1 and CDR2: SNHLY, FYNNEI. This CDR3 is 12 amino acids long. V dropped 6 bases and J dropped 1 base, with 6 bases sitting between them. In DNA, the CDR3 is TGTGCCAGCAGGGGATGGAACACTGAAGCTTTCTTT. This sequence encodes CASRGWNTEAFF.

The chain links TRBV11-2 to TRBJ2-2; 7 nucleotides line up with TRBD1. The V segment lost 6 bases and the J segment 4 bases; nucleotides outside the gene matches: 11. The CDR3 contains 16 residues. Germline values: CDR1 SGHAT, CDR2 FQNNGV. The CDR3 is CASRDWQGVLTGELFF. As DNA, the CDR3 is TGTGCCAGCAGGGACTGGCAGGGGGTTCTCACCGGGGAGCTGTTTTTT.

The rearrangement uses TRBV19 and TRBJ2-7; 11 nucleotides match TRBD2. The CDR3 contains 15 residues. The trim removed 4 bases at V and 2 bases at J, leaving 4 bases unmatched. CDR1 LNHDA and CDR2 SQIVND come from the germline V gene (reference sequence). In DNA, the CDR3 is TGTGCCAGTAGTAGGGCACTAGCGGGAGCCTACGAGCAGTACTTC. Amino acid sequence: CASSRALAGAYEQYF.

With respect to this clone: Other DNA sequences from this sample encode an identical CDR3 as well. V and J are TRBV2 and TRBJ2-7, with 11 bases aligning to TRBD1. V lost 8 bases, J lost 6 bases, and 3 bases stayed unmatched. Germline V gene data show CDR1 as SNHLY and CDR2 as FYNNEI. The CDR3 loop spans 12 amino acids. CDR3 amino acids: CASRTGGGEQYF. The CDR3 coding sequence is TGTGCCAGCCGGACAGGGGGCGGCGAGCAGTACTTC. Supplemented by reference TRBV2 and TRBJ2-7, the full variable domain reads EPEVTQTPSHQVTQMGQEVILRCVPISNHLYFYWYRQILGQKVEFLVSFYNNEISEKSEIFDDQFSVERPDGSNFTLKIRSTKLEDSAMYFCASRTGGGEQYFGPGTRLTVT.

V usage is TRBV28 and J usage is TRBJ1-2, with D unresolved. V lost 8 bases to trimming and J lost 4 bases, with 17 bases between them. CDR1 and CDR2 from the germline V gene are MDHEN and SYDVKM. This CDR3 contains 14 residues. CDR3 nucleotide sequence: TGTGCCAGCGGCCGGCCCCATACAGTCTATGGCTACACCTTC. This sequence encodes CASGRPHTVYGYTF.

CDR3 nucleotides: TGTGCCAGCAGCCGCCTGGCGCCTTCCTTCTACAATGAGCAGTTCTTC. This sequence encodes CASSRLAPSFYNEQFF. V usage is TRBV7-9 and J usage is TRBJ2-1, with D unclear. The germline V gene has CDR1 SEHNR and CDR2 FQNEAQ (reference sequence). The CDR3 is 16 residues long. Trimming pared 5 bases from V and 3 bases from J, leaving 17 bases between.